This T cell receptor (beta chain) was documented in a study of shared clonotypes between healthy human individuals. Regarding the study as a whole: Clonotypes that were shared across four donors made up about 5.1% of naive CD4 clonotypes. An effect of sequencing depth on clonotype sharing among donors was expected.

Notes on this clone: Its antigen remains unknown. Other nucleotide sequences in the sample specify the same CDR3.

The naive CD8 subset, CD45RO-negative cells positively selected for CCR7, excluded terminally differentiated effector memory CD45RA+ cells. The CDR3 contains 11 residues. The germline CDR1 and CDR2 sequences are MGHDK and SYGVNS. V lost 3 bases to trimming and J lost 3 bases, with 3 bases between them. The protocol was immunoSEQ multiplex PCR, while the TCRdb copy is restricted to in-frame clones and leaves out a portion. The table has roughly 570,000 clones, about 98% seen once. The genes are TRBV25-1 and TRBJ2-7; D is unclear. This TCR came from a man aged 25 to 40 in good health. Source material: naive CD8+ T cells sorted from blood. The CDR3 reads CASSDSYEQYF. The DNA for the CDR3 is TGTGCCAGCAGTGACAGCTACGAGCAGTACTTC.